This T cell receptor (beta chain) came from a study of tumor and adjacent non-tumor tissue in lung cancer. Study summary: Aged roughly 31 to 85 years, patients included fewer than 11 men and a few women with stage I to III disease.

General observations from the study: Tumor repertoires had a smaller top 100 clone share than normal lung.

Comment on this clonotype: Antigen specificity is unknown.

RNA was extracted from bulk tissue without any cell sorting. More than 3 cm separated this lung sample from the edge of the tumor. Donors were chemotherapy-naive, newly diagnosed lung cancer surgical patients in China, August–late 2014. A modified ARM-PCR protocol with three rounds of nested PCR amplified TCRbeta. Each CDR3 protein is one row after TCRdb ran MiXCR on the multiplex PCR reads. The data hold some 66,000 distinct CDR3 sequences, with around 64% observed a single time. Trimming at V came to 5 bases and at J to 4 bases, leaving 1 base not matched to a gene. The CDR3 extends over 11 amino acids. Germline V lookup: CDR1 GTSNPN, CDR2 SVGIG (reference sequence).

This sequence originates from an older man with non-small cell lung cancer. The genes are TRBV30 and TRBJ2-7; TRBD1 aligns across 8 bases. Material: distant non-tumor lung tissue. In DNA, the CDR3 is TGTGCCTGGGGGACAGGATACGAGCAGTACTTC. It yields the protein CAWGTGYEQYF. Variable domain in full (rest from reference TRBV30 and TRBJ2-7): SQTIHQWPATLVQPVGSPLSLECTVEGTSNPNLYWYRQAAGRGLQLLFYSVGIGQISSEVPQNLSASRPQDRQFILSSKKLLLSDSGFYLCAWGTGYEQYFGPGTRLTVT.